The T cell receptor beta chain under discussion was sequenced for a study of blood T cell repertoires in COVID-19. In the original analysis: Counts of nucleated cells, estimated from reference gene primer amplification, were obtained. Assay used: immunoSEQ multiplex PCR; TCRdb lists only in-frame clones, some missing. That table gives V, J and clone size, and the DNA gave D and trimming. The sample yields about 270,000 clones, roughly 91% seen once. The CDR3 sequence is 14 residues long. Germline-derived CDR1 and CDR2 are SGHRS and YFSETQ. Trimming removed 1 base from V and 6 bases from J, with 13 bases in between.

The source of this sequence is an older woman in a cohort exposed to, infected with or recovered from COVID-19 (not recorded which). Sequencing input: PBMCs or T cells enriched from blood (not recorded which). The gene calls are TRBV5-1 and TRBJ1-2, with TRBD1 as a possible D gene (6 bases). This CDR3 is CASSLRGTGNGYTF. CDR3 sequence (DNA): TGCGCCAGCAGCTTGAGGGGAACAGGGAATGGCTACACCTTC.